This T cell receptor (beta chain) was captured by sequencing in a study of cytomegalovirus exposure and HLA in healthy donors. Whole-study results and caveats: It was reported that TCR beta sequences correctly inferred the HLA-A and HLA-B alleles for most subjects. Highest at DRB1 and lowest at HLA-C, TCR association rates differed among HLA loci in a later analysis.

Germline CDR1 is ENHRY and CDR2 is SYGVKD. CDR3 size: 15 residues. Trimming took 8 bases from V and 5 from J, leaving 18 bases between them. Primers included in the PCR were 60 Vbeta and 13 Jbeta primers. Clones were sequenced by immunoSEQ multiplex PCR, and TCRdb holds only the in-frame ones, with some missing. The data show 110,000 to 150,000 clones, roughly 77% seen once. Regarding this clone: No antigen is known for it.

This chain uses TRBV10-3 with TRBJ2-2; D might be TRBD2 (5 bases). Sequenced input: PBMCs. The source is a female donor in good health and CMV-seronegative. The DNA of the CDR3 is TGTGCCATCCGCAGACCGGGATTTAGAACCGGGGAGCTGTTTTTT. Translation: CAIRRPGFRTGELFF.